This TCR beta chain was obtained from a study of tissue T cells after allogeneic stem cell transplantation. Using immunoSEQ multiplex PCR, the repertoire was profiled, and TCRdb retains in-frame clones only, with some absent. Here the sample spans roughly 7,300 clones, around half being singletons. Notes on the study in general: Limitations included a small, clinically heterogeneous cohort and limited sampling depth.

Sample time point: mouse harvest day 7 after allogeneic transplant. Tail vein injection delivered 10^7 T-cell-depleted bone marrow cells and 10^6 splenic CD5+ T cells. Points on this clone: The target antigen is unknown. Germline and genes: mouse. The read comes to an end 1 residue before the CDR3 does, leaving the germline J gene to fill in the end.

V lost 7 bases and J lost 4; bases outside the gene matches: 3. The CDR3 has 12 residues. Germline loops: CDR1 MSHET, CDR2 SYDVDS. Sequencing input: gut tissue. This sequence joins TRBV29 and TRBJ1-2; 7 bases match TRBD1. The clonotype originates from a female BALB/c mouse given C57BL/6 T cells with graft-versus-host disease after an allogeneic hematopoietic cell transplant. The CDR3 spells CASNRGGSDYTF. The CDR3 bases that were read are TGTGCTAGCAACAGGGGTGGCTCCGACTACACC.